A single sample gave rise to the 15 T cell receptor beta chains below, sequenced in a study of T cell repertoires in cytomegalovirus infection. No antigen is known for these receptors. TCRdb reprocessed the reads with MiXCR, giving one entry per CDR3 protein. The repertoire holds about 340,000 distinct CDR3 sequences, with around 29% as singletons. The sequencing used cultured PBMCs, collected from culture after CMV antigen stimulation. All receptors come from a human donor in good health (CMV status not recorded). Some clones in this sample may be carry-over from other donors' samples.

On this clonotype: The junction differs from germline at one of its ends, possibly a read error. The V and J genes are TRBV6-6 and TRBJ2-4; D is undetermined. Germline-derived CDR1 and CDR2 are MNHNY and SVGAGI (reference sequence). This CDR3 region has 13 residues. The CDR3 reads CASSTDPKNIRYF. The CDR3 nucleotides read TGTGCCAGCAGTACGGACCCTAAAAACATTCGGTACTTC.

This clonotype was found a few times. The chain couples TRBV20-1 to TRBJ1-3; 8 nucleotides line up with TRBD1. The CDR3 spans 15 residues. Germline values: CDR1 DFQATT, CDR2 SNEGSKA (reference sequence). The J segment lost 0 bases and the V segment lost 4 bases, leaving 5 bases of the junction unmatched. CDR3: CSAMDRVISGNTIYF. The CDR3, as DNA: TGCAGTGCTATGGACAGGGTCATCTCTGGAAACACCATATATTTT.

This clonotype was seen many times. The chain uses TRBV7-2 and TRBJ2-1, with 8 bases matching TRBD2. With 5 bases clipped from V and 8 bases from J, the junction kept 14 bases outside the gene matches. CDR3 length equals 16 residues. CDR1 and CDR2 from the germline V gene are SGHTA and FQGNSA. The CDR3 is CASSLPTSGSTDEQFF. CDR3 nucleotides: TGTGCCAGCAGCCTCCCCACCAGCGGGAGTACAGATGAGCAGTTCTTC.

In this sample, this clonotype turned up many times. The chain recombines TRBV7-3 with TRBJ2-3; a weak D match, TRBD1 (6 bases). V gave up 3 bases and J gave up 6 bases, with 10 bases separating them. The CDR3 is 13 amino acids. The germline V gene encodes CDR1 SGHTA and CDR2 FQGTGA. The DNA of the CDR3 is TGTGCCAGCAGCTTGACAGGAAGGGATACGCAGTATTTT. It is translated as CASSLTGRDTQYF.

The chain couples TRBV5-4 to TRBJ1-6; D is ambiguous. The CDR3 runs to 14 residues. Trimming cost V 3 bases and J 7 bases, with 11 bases left between them. The germline CDR1 and CDR2 sequences are SGHNT and YYREEE (reference sequence). The CDR3 nucleotides are TGTGCCAGCAGCTCCTGGACCCCAAATTCACCCCTCCACTTT. As protein: CASSSWTPNSPLHF.

This clonotype appeared once. The chain recombines TRBV20-1 with TRBJ2-6; 13 bases line up with TRBD2. The CDR3 has 16 amino acids. Germline CDR1 DFQATT, CDR2 SNEGSKA (reference sequence). With V trimmed by 6 bases and J by 2 bases, 4 bases remained unmatched. In DNA, the CDR3 is TGCAGTGCCCTGGGACTAGCGGGAACTGGGGCCAACGTCCTGACTTTC. Amino acid sequence: CSALGLAGTGANVLTF.

The chain links TRBV7-9 to TRBJ2-5; 7 bases align to TRBD2. The germline CDR1 and CDR2 sequences are SEHNR and FQNEAQ (reference sequence). J gave up 5 bases and V 4 bases, and 10 bases lay outside the gene matches. This CDR3 is built from 15 residues. In DNA, the CDR3 is TGTGCCAGCAGCTCCGCGTTTGCGGGAGCGGAGACCCAGTACTTC. Amino acid sequence: CASSSAFAGAETQYF.

V and J are TRBV7-2 and TRBJ1-2, with D possibly matching TRBD1 (5 bases). In germline, CDR1 is SGHTA, CDR2 FQGNSA. Trimming stripped 7 bases from V and 8 bases from J, with 23 bases between. The CDR3 is made up of 15 amino acids. CDR3 protein: CASNLAGPQVGGYTF. DNA for the CDR3: TGTGCCAGCAATCTGGCAGGGCCTCAGGTTGGCGGCTACACCTTC.

The chain recombines TRBV5-5 with TRBJ1-5; 9 positions agree with TRBD1. V lost 0 bases, J lost 1 base, and 2 bases stayed unmatched. From germline, CDR1 is SGHKS and CDR2 YYEKEE (reference sequence). The CDR3 is made up of 16 amino acids. CDR3 sequence: CASSLEGTGSNQPQHF. The CDR3 DNA follows: TGTGCCAGCAGCTTGGAGGGGACAGGGAGCAATCAGCCCCAGCATTTT.

This clonotype was picked up a small number of times. The rearrangement uses TRBV25-1 and TRBJ2-3, with D maybe TRBD1 (6 bases). CDR3 length: 16 residues. The germline V and J ends were trimmed by 6 bases and 1 base, with 17 bases remaining between them. Germline V gene lookup returns CDR1 MGHDK and CDR2 SYGVNS. CDR3 coding DNA: TGTGCCAGCAGGGGCATACAGGGAAGTGGCACAGATACGCAGTATTTT. This codes for CASRGIQGSGTDTQYF.

This clonotype was recorded a few times. The chain links TRBV7-9 to TRBJ2-7; maybe TRBD1 (5 bases). Trimming shortened V by 4 bases and J by 3 bases, and 7 bases separated the two germline ends. CDR3 size: 12 residues. CDR1 SEHNR and CDR2 FQNEAQ come from the germline V gene (reference sequence). The CDR3: CASSSGHYEQYF. As DNA, the CDR3 is TGTGCCAGCAGCTCAGGACACTACGAGCAGTACTTC.

The chain combines TRBV28 with TRBJ1-2, with a possible D match to TRBD1 (6 bases). V lost 7 bases to trimming and J lost 11 bases, with 23 bases between them. This CDR3 spans 14 amino acids. Germline V CDR1 and CDR2: MDHEN, SYDVKM. CDR3 coding DNA: TGTGCCAGCAACCCAGGCGGGGGCCGACACTCGTACACCTTC. The encoded protein is CASNPGGGRHSYTF.

This clonotype was observed a handful of times. This sequence joins TRBV7-2 and TRBJ2-5, with 8 bases lining up with TRBD1. The CDR3 runs 16 residues. Trimming at V came to 7 bases and at J to 2 bases, leaving 12 bases not matched to a gene. Germline V gene data show CDR1 as SGHTA and CDR2 as FQGNSA. The CDR3, as DNA: TGTGCCAGCACCGCGGACAGGGCCCAGACTCAAGAGACCCAGTACTTC. It yields the protein CASTADRAQTQETQYF. Drawing the rest from reference TRBV7-2 and TRBJ2-5, the complete variable domain is GAGVSQSPSNKVTEKGKDVELRCDPISGHTALYWYRQSLGQGLEFLIYFQGNSAPDKSGLPSDRFSAERTGGSVSTLTIQRTQQEDSAVYLCASTADRAQTQETQYFGPGTRLLVL.

The CDR3 bases are TGTGCCAGCAGTTTCGGACAGGGTGGAGGTAGGACTGAAGCTTTCTTT. Its translation is CASSFGQGGGRTEAFF. The chain has TRBV12-3 or TRBV12-4 and TRBJ1-1, with 8 bases that match TRBD1. Unmatched junction bases numbered 11, after V lost 3 bases and J lost 5 bases. This CDR3 has 16 residues.

The chain is built from TRBV6-1 and TRBJ1-5, with D hard to call. CDR1 MNHNS and CDR2 SASEGT come from the germline V gene. The CDR3 consists of 15 residues. Trimming took 2 bases from V and 2 from J, leaving 10 bases between them. The CDR3 here is CASSEPRRGNQPQHF. For the CDR3, the DNA is TGTGCCAGCAGTGAACCTCGGAGGGGCAATCAGCCCCAGCATTTT.